Below, 27 T cell receptor beta chains from the same sample are listed, as sequenced in a study of blood T cell repertoires in COVID-19. Assay: immunoSEQ multiplex PCR; the TCRdb copy retains only in-frame clones and omits some. There are about 180,000 clones in the sample; 80% to 90% occur only once, and less than 25% lies in the top ten. The sample comprised peripheral blood. The origin of the receptors is a man between 65 and 85 years old with active or convalescent COVID-19.

The rearrangement links TRBV27 to TRBJ2-1; 9 nucleotides agree with TRBD1. Germline V gene lookup returns CDR1 MNHEY and CDR2 SMNVEV (reference sequence). The CDR3 runs to 15 residues. Unmatched junction bases numbered 8, after V lost 7 bases and J lost 4 bases. DNA of the CDR3: TGTGCCAGCACCGTCCCGGGACAGGGTTACAATGAGCAGTTCTTC. It translates to CASTVPGQGYNEQFF.

The chain links TRBV29-1 to TRBJ1-5; the D gene is possibly TRBD1 (5 bases). In germline, CDR1 is SQVTM, CDR2 ANQGSEA. This CDR3 region has 13 residues. V shed 5 bases and J shed 5 bases, with 13 bases lying between them. CDR3 amino acids: CSVRGSEDQPQHF. Written as DNA, the CDR3 is TGCAGCGTTCGGGGGTCTGAGGATCAGCCCCAGCATTTT.

A few counts support this clone. V gene TRBV6-2 or TRBV6-3 combines with J gene TRBJ2-3; TRBD2 matches 7 bases. The germline gives CDR1 MNHEY, CDR2 SVGEGT. The V segment lost 4 bases and the J segment 4 bases; nucleotides outside the gene matches: 5. This CDR3 region has 14 residues. The CDR3 reads CASSSGLGADTQYF. The CDR3 coding sequence is TGTGCCAGCAGTTCAGGACTAGGTGCAGATACGCAGTATTTT.

This clone appeared a single time. The chain links TRBV10-3 to TRBJ2-7; maybe TRBD2 (6 bases). The CDR3 sequence is 15 residues long. V lost 0 bases and J lost 4, with 13 bases in between. The germline V gene encodes CDR1 ENHRY and CDR2 SYGVKD. CDR3 coding DNA: TGTGCCATCAGTGAGTCACCGGGACTGATTTACGAGCAGTACTTC. Its translation is CAISESPGLIYEQYF.

V gene TRBV28 combines with J gene TRBJ2-3; TRBD2 matches at 9 bases. Germline CDR1 reads MDHEN; CDR2 reads SYDVKM. V trimming: 4 bases; J trimming: 5 bases; junction bases outside the gene matches: 10. The CDR3 is 16 amino acids. CDR3 in DNA: TGTGCCAGCAGTTCCCCCCCTGCGGGAGGGCAAGATACGCAGTATTTT. It specifies CASSSPPAGGQDTQYF.

The chain couples TRBV27 to TRBJ1-2; 11 bases match TRBD1. This CDR3 has 15 amino acids. V lost 4 bases, J lost 8 bases, and 9 bases stayed unmatched. From germline, CDR1 is MNHEY and CDR2 SMNVEV (reference sequence). The CDR3 reads CASSSPGQGEEGYTF. In DNA, the CDR3 is TGTGCCAGCAGTTCCCCGGGACAGGGGGAGGAGGGCTACACCTTC.

This clone was seen many times. This sequence joins TRBV27 and TRBJ2-7; D possibly corresponds to TRBD2 (6 bases). With 0 bases removed from V and 0 bases from J, the gap between germline ends came to 12 bases. The germline gives CDR1 MNHEY, CDR2 SMNVEV (reference sequence). There are 16 residues in the CDR3. CDR3 DNA: TGTGCCAGCAGTTTATCGCTAGCGAGAAGCTCCTACGAGCAGTACTTC. Translated, it gives CASSLSLARSSYEQYF.

The rearrangement links TRBV11-2 to TRBJ2-7; the D gene is possibly TRBD1 (6 bases). The V gene lost 5 bases and the J gene lost 7 bases, with 15 bases spanning the gap. This CDR3 spans 13 amino acids. The germline CDR1 and CDR2 sequences are SGHAT and FQNNGV. CDR3 protein: CASSTGTRDEQYF. CDR3 bases: TGTGCCAGCAGCACCGGGACAAGGGATGAGCAGTACTTC. The full variable domain, rest sourced from reference TRBV11-2 and TRBJ2-7, is EAGVAQSPRYKIIEKRQSVAFWCNPISGHATLYWYQQILGQGPKLLIQFQNNGVVDDSQLPKDRFSAERLKGVDSTLKIQPAKLEDSAVYLCASSTGTRDEQYFGPGTRLTVT.

The DNA for the CDR3 is TGTGCCAGCAGTTACTCCCATCCGGGGACTAATGAAAAACTGTTTTTT. This sequence encodes CASSYSHPGTNEKLFF. The chain employs TRBV6-5 and TRBJ1-4; D unclear. V lost 0 bases and J lost 2, with 10 bases in between. The CDR3 has 16 amino acids. Germline V gene lookup returns CDR1 MNHEY and CDR2 SVGAGI.

This sequence joins TRBV18 and TRBJ1-1; a possible D gene is TRBD1 (5 bases). The CDR3 spans 14 residues. Deletions cut 4 bases from V and 1 base from J, with 10 bases between. Germline V gene data show CDR1 as KGHSH and CDR2 as LQKENI. The CDR3 bases are TGTGCCAGCTCACAATTGGACAAGAACACTGAAGCTTTCTTT. Protein product: CASSQLDKNTEAFF.

The chain couples TRBV15 to TRBJ1-2, with 7 bases fitting TRBD1. The CDR3 has 13 amino acids. CDR1 is LNHNV, CDR2 YYDKDF, per germline (reference sequence). V gave up 5 bases and J gave up 9 bases; unmatched junction bases: 9. CDR3 amino acids: CATSEGTEGSYTF. Written as DNA, the CDR3 is TGTGCCACCAGCGAAGGGACAGAAGGGAGCTACACCTTC. Full variable domain (missing parts from reference TRBV15 and TRBJ1-2): DAMVIQNPRYQVTQFGKPVTLSCSQTLNHNVMYWYQQKSSQAPKLLFHYYDKDFNNEADTPDNFQSRRPNTSFCFLDIRSPGLGDTAMYLCATSEGTEGSYTFGSGTRLTVV.

The CDR3 nucleotides are TGTGCCAGCAGCAAACAGGGGAGCTCCTATAATTCACCCCTCCACTTT. This sequence encodes CASSKQGSSYNSPLHF. V and J are TRBV3-1 (or the pseudogene TRBV3-2) and TRBJ1-6, with 7 bases fitting TRBD1. The length of the CDR3 is 16 residues. Germline CDR1 is LGHDT and CDR2 is YNNKEL (reference sequence). After removal of 5 bases from V and 0 bases from J, the junction contained 4 bases not matched to a gene.

The CDR3 DNA is TGTGCCAGCAGGCGCACCGACATTTATGAGCCCCAGCATTTT. This gives the protein CASRRTDIYEPQHF. V gene TRBV28 combines with J gene TRBJ1-5; D ambiguous. Germline-derived CDR1 and CDR2 are MDHEN and SYDVKM. The V and J ends lost 6 bases and 8 bases respectively, with 17 bases between them. This CDR3 contains 14 residues.

The chain links TRBV5-1 to TRBJ2-5; 7 bases align to TRBD1. After removal of 2 bases from V and 5 bases from J, the junction contained 9 bases not matched to a gene. Germline V gives CDR1 SGHRS, CDR2 YFSETQ. The CDR3 sequence is 15 residues long. CDR3 in amino acids: CASSLGGRAWETQYF. CDR3 bases: TGCGCCAGCAGCTTAGGGGGCCGGGCATGGGAGACCCAGTACTTC.

V gene TRBV28 combines with J gene TRBJ2-3, with D tentatively TRBD2 (6 bases). Trimming shortened V by 6 bases and J by 0 bases, and 13 bases separated the two germline ends. The germline V gene has CDR1 MDHEN and CDR2 SYDVKM. The CDR3 has 15 amino acids. The CDR3 loop is CASRPHGTSTDTQYF. CDR3 bases: TGTGCCAGCAGGCCCCATGGGACTAGCACAGATACGCAGTATTTT. The complete variable domain, with remaining parts taken from reference TRBV28 and TRBJ2-3, reads DVKVTQSSRYLVKRTGEKVFLECVQDMDHENMFWYRQDPGLGLRLIYFSYDVKMKEKGDIPEGYSVSREKKERFSLILESASTNQTSMYLCASRPHGTSTDTQYFGPGTRLTVL.

This chain connects TRBV28 to TRBJ2-5; 10 nucleotides agree with TRBD1. Per the germline V gene, CDR1 is MDHEN and CDR2 is SYDVKM. Unmatched junction bases numbered 17, after V lost 8 bases and J lost 8 bases. The length of the CDR3 is 16 residues. For the CDR3, the DNA is TGTGCCAGCCCCCCAAGTGGGGACAGGGGCTTAGAAACCCAGTACTTC. Amino acids: CASPPSGDRGLETQYF. The whole variable domain, filled in from reference TRBV28 and TRBJ2-5, reads DVKVTQSSRYLVKRTGEKVFLECVQDMDHENMFWYRQDPGLGLRLIYFSYDVKMKEKGDIPEGYSVSREKKERFSLILESASTNQTSMYLCASPPSGDRGLETQYFGPGTRLLVL.

J is TRBJ2-7 and V is TRBV28; 9 bases map to TRBD2. CDR3 length equals 14 residues. Unmatched junction bases numbered 4, after V lost 1 base and J lost 6 bases. The germline gives CDR1 MDHEN, CDR2 SYDVKM. The CDR3 DNA is TGTGCCAGCAGTTTATTAGCGGGAGTTGGCGAGCAGTACTTC. It translates to CASSLLAGVGEQYF. Variable domain in full (rest from reference TRBV28 and TRBJ2-7): DVKVTQSSRYLVKRTGEKVFLECVQDMDHENMFWYRQDPGLGLRLIYFSYDVKMKEKGDIPEGYSVSREKKERFSLILESASTNQTSMYLCASSLLAGVGEQYFGPGTRLTVT.

CDR3 loop: CASSPRRGFGYTF. DNA of the CDR3: TGCGCCAGCAGCCCCCGCAGAGGGTTTGGCTACACCTTC. V usage is TRBV4-3 and J usage is TRBJ1-2; D not resolved. Germline CDR1 LGHNA, CDR2 YSLEER. The CDR3 contains 13 residues. V was clipped by 4 bases and J by 7 bases, with 13 bases between them.

The chain recombines TRBV18 with TRBJ1-2; D may be TRBD1 (5 bases). This CDR3 is 13 amino acids long. V lost 5 bases and J lost 8, with 15 bases in between. From germline, CDR1 is KGHSH and CDR2 LQKENI. CDR3 coding DNA: TGTGCCAGCTCAATAGGGGTGAACGGGGGCTACACCTTC. It encodes CASSIGVNGGYTF.

The gene calls are TRBV9 and TRBJ1-6; D gene uncertain. Germline CDR1 is SGDLS and CDR2 is YYNGEE. Deletions cut 0 bases from V and 5 bases from J, with 6 bases between. The CDR3 spans 14 residues. The CDR3, as DNA: TGTGCCAGCAGCGTAGTCCCTGATAATTCACCCCTCCACTTT. Amino acid sequence: CASSVVPDNSPLHF.

The chain has TRBV27 and TRBJ1-2, with 7 bases fitting TRBD1. CDR3 length: 14 amino acids. Germline V gene lookup returns CDR1 MNHEY and CDR2 SMNVEV (reference sequence). Germline trimming cut 3 bases from V and 8 bases from J; bases unmatched to any gene: 9. This chain's CDR3 is CASSLDRTRDGYTF. CDR3 coding DNA: TGTGCCAGCAGTTTGGACAGGACGCGTGACGGCTACACCTTC.

V gene TRBV20-1 combines with J gene TRBJ1-1, with a weak D call TRBD1 (6 bases). Germline CDR1 DFQATT, CDR2 SNEGSKA (reference sequence). The CDR3 consists of 15 residues. The V end lost 3 bases, the J end lost 3 bases, and 17 bases lay between the germline ends. The DNA of the CDR3 is TGCAGTGCTAGTTCACCAGGGGAAGGGGACACTGAAGCTTTCTTT. This encodes CSASSPGEGDTEAFF.

This clone occurred a few times. This chain joins TRBV4-1 and TRBJ2-7; 7 bases are shared with TRBD1. Germline CDR1 MGHRA, CDR2 YSYEKL. J lost 1 base, V lost 1 base, and 4 bases had no gene match. The CDR3 spans 15 residues. The CDR3 loop reads CASSQAGQDSYEQYF. The DNA for the CDR3 is TGCGCCAGCAGCCAAGCCGGACAGGATTCCTACGAGCAGTACTTC.

This clone has just one count. The rearrangement joins TRBV10-3 to TRBJ2-2; 14 nucleotides align to TRBD2. The CDR3 consists of 17 residues. Germline loops: CDR1 ENHRY, CDR2 SYGVKD. Trimming at V came to 6 bases and at J to 3 bases, leaving 6 bases not matched to a gene. CDR3 protein: CAIRGTSGSLDTGELFF. CDR3 DNA sequence: TGTGCCATCAGGGGGACTAGCGGGAGTTTGGACACCGGGGAGCTGTTTTTT.

This sequence joins TRBV13 and TRBJ2-3; 10 bases align to TRBD1. The CDR3 length is 15 residues. The germline V gene has CDR1 PRHDT and CDR2 FYEKMQ (reference sequence). V was pared by 5 bases and J by 2 bases, with 4 bases of the junction left unmatched. As DNA, the CDR3 is TGTGCCAGCAGCGGGGGACAGGGGCACACAGATACGCAGTATTTT. Amino acids: CASSGGQGHTDTQYF.

This chain uses TRBV7-9 with TRBJ2-7, with a possible D match to TRBD2 (6 bases). The CDR3 runs 15 residues. V was trimmed by 1 base and J by 5 bases, leaving 15 bases between them. The germline V gene has CDR1 SEHNR and CDR2 FQNEAQ (reference sequence). For the CDR3, the DNA is TGTGCCAGCAGCTTAGTGGCGGGGCCGGTCGACGAGCAGTACTTC. It encodes CASSLVAGPVDEQYF.

This clone occurred a few times. The V and J genes are TRBV29-1 and TRBJ1-1; D is uncertain. CDR1 is SQVTM and CDR2 is ANQGSEA in the germline V gene. The CDR3 is made up of 12 amino acids. The V end was cut by 4 bases, the J end by 1 base, with 7 bases between. The CDR3 nucleotides read TGCAGCGTTGGTTGGGCGAACACTGAAGCTTTCTTT. Residues: CSVGWANTEAFF.